The following is a T cell receptor (beta chain) sequence with its context. Its cognate antigen is unknown. The entry originates in a study of OX40 agonist ivuxolimab in advanced cancers. Germline CDR1 is MNHEY and CDR2 is SVGAGI. V dropped 7 bases and J dropped 6 bases, with 6 bases sitting between them. The CDR3 sequence is 11 residues long. Produced via immunoSEQ multiplex PCR; TCRdb's table is partial and in-frame only. The table includes approximately 62,000 clones, roughly 90% detected once. Regarding the study as a whole: At 0.1 to 3.0 mg/kg and by week 6, CD4+ and CD8+ T cells in the blood had expanded clonally. Among the lowest peripheral clonal expansion occurred in 0.1-3.0 mg/kg partial responders.

This TCR came from an adult with an advanced solid tumor such as melanoma, head and neck, liver or kidney cancer. The chain employs TRBV6-5 and TRBJ2-2, with no clear D. The sequencing used CD4+ or CD8+ T cells sorted from blood, collected in a trial of the OX40 agonist ivuxolimab. Here the CDR3 reads CASKGAGELFF. The CDR3 coding sequence is TGTGCCAGCAAGGGCGCCGGGGAGCTGTTTTTT.